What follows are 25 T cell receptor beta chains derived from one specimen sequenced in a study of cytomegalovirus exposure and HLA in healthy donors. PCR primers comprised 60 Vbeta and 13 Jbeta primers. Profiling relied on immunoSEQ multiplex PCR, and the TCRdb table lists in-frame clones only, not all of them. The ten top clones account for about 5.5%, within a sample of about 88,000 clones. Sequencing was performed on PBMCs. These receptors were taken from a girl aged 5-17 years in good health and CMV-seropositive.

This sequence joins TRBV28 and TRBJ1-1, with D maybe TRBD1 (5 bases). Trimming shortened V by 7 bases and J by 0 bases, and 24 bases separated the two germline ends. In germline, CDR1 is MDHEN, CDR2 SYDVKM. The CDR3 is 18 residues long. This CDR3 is CASTHIRQGGNMNTEAFF. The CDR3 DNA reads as TGTGCCAGCACCCACATTCGGCAGGGAGGGAACATGAACACTGAAGCTTTCTTT.

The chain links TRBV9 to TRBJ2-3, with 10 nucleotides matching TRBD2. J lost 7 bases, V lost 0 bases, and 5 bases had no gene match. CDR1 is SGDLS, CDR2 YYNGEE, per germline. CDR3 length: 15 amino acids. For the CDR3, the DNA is TGTGCCAGCAGCGTAGCAACTAGCGGGGTATATACGCAGTATTTT. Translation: CASSVATSGVYTQYF.

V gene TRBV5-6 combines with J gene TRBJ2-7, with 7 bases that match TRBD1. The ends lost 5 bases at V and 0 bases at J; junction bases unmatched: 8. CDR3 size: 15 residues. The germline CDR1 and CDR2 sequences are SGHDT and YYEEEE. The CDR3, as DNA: TGTGCCAGCAGTCAAATTCGGGACAGCTCCTACGAGCAGTACTTC. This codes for CASSQIRDSSYEQYF.

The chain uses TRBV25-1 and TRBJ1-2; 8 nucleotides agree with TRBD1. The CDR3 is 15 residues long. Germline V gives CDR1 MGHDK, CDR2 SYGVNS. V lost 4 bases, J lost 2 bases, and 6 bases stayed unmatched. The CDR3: CASSVTQGANYGYTF. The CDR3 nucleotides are TGTGCCAGCAGTGTAACGCAGGGGGCGAACTATGGCTACACCTTC.

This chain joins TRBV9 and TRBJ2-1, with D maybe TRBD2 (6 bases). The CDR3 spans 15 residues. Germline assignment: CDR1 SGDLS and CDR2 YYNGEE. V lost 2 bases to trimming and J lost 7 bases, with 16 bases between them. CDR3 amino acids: CASSVSGTPPNEQFF. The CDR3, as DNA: TGTGCCAGCAGCGTCTCCGGGACTCCTCCTAATGAGCAGTTCTTC.

CDR3 in DNA: TGCGCCAGCAGCTTACCCAGTGCAGGGGGCAACACTGAAGCTTTCTTT. Translated, it gives CASSLPSAGGNTEAFF. The chain has TRBV5-1 and TRBJ1-1; 8 nucleotides line up with TRBD1. This CDR3 is built from 16 residues. V was clipped by 2 bases and J by 2 bases; unmatched bases: 8. Germline loops: CDR1 SGHRS, CDR2 YFSETQ.

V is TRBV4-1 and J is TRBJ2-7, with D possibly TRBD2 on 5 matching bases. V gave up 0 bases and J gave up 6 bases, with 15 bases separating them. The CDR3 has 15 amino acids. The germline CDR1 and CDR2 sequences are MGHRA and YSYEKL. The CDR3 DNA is TGCGCCAGCAGCCAAGATGGACTCGGGGTTGGCGAGCAGTACGTC. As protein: CASSQDGLGVGEQYV.

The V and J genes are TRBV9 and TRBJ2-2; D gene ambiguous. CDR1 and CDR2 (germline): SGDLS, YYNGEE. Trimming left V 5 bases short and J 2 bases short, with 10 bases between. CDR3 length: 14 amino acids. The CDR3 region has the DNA TGTGCCAGCAGTGACATCTTTAACACCGGGGAGCTGTTTTTT. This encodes CASSDIFNTGELFF.

As DNA, the CDR3 is TGTGCCAGCGCAAACAGGGGCCGGGCTAGAATCTCTCGTGGCTACACCTTC. This translates into CASANRGRARISRGYTF. The chain combines TRBV21-1 with TRBJ1-2; the D call of TRBD1 is as the table states it, not checked on the DNA. TRBV21-1 counts as a pseudogene. The CDR3 runs to 17 residues.

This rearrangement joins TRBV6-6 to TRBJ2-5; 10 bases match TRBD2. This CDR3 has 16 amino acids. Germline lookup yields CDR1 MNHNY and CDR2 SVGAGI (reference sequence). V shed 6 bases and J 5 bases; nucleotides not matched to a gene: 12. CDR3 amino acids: CASSTPGVSGGETQYF. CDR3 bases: TGTGCCAGCAGCACCCCCGGTGTTAGCGGGGGGGAGACCCAGTACTTC.

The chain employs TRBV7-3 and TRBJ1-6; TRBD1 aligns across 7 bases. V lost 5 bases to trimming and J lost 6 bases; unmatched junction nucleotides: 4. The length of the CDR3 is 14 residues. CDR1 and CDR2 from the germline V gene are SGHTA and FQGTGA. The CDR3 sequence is CASSLQGPNSPLHF. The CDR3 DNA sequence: TGTGCCAGCAGCCTACAGGGGCCTAATTCACCCCTCCACTTT.

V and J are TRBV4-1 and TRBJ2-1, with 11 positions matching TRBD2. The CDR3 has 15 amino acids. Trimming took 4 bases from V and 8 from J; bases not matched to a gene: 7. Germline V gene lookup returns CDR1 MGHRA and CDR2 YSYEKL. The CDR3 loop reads CASSLPGLAVDEQFF. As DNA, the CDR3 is TGCGCCAGCAGCCTACCGGGACTAGCGGTCGATGAGCAGTTCTTC.

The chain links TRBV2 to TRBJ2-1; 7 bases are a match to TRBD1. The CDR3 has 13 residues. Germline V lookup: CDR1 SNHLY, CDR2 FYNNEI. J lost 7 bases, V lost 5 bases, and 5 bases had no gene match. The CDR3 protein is CASSRQQGNEQFF. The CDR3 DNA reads TGTGCCAGCAGTCGCCAACAGGGGAATGAGCAGTTCTTC. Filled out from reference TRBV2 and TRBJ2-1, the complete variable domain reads EPEVTQTPSHQVTQMGQEVILRCVPISNHLYFYWYRQILGQKVEFLVSFYNNEISEKSEIFDDQFSVERPDGSNFTLKIRSTKLEDSAMYFCASSRQQGNEQFFGPGTRLTVL.

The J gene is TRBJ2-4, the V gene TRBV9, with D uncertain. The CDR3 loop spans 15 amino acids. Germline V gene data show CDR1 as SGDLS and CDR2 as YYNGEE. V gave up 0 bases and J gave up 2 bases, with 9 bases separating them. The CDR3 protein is CASSVGAPPKNIQYF. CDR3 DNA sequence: TGTGCCAGCAGCGTAGGGGCCCCCCCCAAAAACATTCAGTACTTC.

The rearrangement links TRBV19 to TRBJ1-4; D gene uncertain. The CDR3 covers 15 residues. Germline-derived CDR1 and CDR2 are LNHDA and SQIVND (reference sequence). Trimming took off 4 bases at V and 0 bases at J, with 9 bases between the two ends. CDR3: CASSKRVATNEKLFF. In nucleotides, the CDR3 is TGTGCCAGTAGTAAGCGGGTGGCAACTAATGAAAAACTGTTTTTT.

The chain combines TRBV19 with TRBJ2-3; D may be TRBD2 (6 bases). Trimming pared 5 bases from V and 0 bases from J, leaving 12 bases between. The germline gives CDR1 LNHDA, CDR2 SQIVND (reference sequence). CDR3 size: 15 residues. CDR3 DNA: TGTGCCAGTAGTTCCCGGACTACTAGCACAGATACGCAGTATTTT. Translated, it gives CASSSRTTSTDTQYF.

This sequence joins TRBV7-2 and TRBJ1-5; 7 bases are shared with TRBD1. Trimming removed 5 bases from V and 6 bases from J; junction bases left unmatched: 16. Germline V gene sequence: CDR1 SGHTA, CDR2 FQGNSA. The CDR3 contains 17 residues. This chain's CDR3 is CASSPNAVTRTGQPQHF. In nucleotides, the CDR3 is TGTGCCAGCAGCCCCAACGCGGTGACACGGACAGGTCAGCCCCAGCATTTT. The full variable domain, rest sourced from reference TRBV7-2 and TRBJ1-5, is GAGVSQSPSNKVTEKGKDVELRCDPISGHTALYWYRQSLGQGLEFLIYFQGNSAPDKSGLPSDRFSAERTGGSVSTLTIQRTQQEDSAVYLCASSPNAVTRTGQPQHFGDGTRLSIL.

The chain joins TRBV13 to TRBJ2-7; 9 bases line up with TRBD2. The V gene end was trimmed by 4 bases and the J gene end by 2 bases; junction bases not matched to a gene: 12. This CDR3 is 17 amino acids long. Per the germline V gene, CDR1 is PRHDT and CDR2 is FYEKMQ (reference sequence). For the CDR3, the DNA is TGTGCCAGCAGCTCCGCCCGACCGGGACTAGCACCCTACGAGCAGTACGTC. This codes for CASSSARPGLAPYEQYV.

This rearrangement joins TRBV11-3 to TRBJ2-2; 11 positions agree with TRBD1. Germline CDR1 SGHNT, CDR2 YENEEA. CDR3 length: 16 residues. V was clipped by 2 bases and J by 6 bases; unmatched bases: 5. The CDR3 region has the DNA TGTGCCAGCAGCTTAAAGTGGACAGGGGGCGCCGGGGAGCTGTTTTTT. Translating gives CASSLKWTGGAGELFF.

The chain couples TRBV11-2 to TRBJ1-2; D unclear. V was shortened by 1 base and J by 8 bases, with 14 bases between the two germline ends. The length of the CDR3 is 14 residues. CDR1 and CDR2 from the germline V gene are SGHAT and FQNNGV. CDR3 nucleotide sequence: TGTGCCAGCAGCTTAGTCCAAACTCGTGCAGGCTACACCTTC. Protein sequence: CASSLVQTRAGYTF.

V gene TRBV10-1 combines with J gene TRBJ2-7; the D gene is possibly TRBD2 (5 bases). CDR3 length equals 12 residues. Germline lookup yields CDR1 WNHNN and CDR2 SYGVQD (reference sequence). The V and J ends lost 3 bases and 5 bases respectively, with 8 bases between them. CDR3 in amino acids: CASSEREDEQYV. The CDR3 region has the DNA TGCGCCAGCAGTGAACGGGAAGACGAGCAGTACGTC.

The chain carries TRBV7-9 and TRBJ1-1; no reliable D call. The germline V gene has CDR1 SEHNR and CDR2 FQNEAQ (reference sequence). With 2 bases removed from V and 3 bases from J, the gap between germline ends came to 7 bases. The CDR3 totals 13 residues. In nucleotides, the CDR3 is TGTGCCAGCAGCTTACCCTCTGACACTGAAGCTTTCTTT. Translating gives CASSLPSDTEAFF. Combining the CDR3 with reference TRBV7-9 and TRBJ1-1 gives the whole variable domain DTGVSQNPRHKITKRGQNVTFRCDPISEHNRLYWYRQTLGQGPEFLTYFQNEAQLEKSRLLSDRFSAERPKGSFSTLEIQRTEQGDSAMYLCASSLPSDTEAFFGQGTRLTVV.

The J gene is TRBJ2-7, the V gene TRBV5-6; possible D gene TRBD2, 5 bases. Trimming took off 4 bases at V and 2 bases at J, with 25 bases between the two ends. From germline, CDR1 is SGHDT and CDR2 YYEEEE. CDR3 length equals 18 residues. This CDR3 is CASSPGYSTRRSAYEQYF. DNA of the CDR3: TGTGCCAGCAGCCCGGGATACTCGACAAGGAGGAGCGCCTACGAGCAGTACTTC. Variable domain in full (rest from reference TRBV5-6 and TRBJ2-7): DAGVTQSPTHLIKTRGQQVTLRCSPKSGHDTVSWYQQALGQGPQFIFQYYEEEERQRGNFPDRFSGHQFPNYSSELNVNALLLGDSALYLCASSPGYSTRRSAYEQYFGPGTRLTVT.

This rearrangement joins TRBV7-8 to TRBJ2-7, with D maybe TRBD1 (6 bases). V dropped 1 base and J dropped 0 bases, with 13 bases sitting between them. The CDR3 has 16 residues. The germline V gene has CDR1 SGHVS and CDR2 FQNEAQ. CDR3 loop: CASSLDRQATSYEQYV. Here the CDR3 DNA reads TGTGCCAGCAGCTTAGACAGACAGGCAACCTCCTACGAGCAGTACGTC.

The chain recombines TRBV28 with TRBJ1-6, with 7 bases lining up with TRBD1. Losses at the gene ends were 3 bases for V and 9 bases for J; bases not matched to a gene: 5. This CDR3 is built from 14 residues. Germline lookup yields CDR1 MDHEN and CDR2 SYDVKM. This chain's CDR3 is CASSFRGGSSPLHF. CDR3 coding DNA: TGTGCCAGCAGTTTTAGAGGGGGCAGTTCACCCCTCCACTTT.